What follows are 15 T cell receptor beta chains derived from one specimen sequenced in a study of blood T cells in healthy people across ages. With a J-beta primer mix and a sample-barcoded 5' primer, a second PCR ran about 7 to 12 cycles. TCRdb reanalysed the 5' RACE reads using MiXCR and keeps one entry per CDR3 protein. The sample consists of 1,800,000 or so distinct CDR3 sequences, approximately 39% of them appearing once. Material for sequencing was blood. The receptors were sampled from a human donor in good health.

The chain joins TRBV4-2 to TRBJ1-2; 10 bases align to TRBD1. This CDR3 has 14 amino acids. CDR1 and CDR2 (germline): LGHNA, YNFKEQ. J lost 5 bases, V lost 8 bases, and 8 bases had no gene match. The CDR3 region is CASDNGTGVYGYTF. The CDR3 bases are TGTGCCAGCGACAACGGGACAGGGGTTTATGGCTACACCTTC.

This clonotype appeared a single time. The V call is TRBV2, the J call TRBJ2-3, with D uncertain. Trimming took 7 bases from V and 1 from J, leaving 12 bases between them. CDR3 size: 14 residues. Germline V gene sequence: CDR1 SNHLY, CDR2 FYNNEI. For the CDR3, the DNA is TGTGCCAGCAAATCCCTCCCTGGCACAGATACGCAGTATTTT. It codes for CASKSLPGTDTQYF.

A remark on this clonotype: The junction differs from germline at one of its ends, possibly a read error. The chain joins TRBV5-6 to TRBJ2-3; the D is unclear. Germline values: CDR1 SGHDT, CDR2 YYEEEE. The CDR3 has 13 amino acids. In DNA form, the CDR3 reads TGTACCAGCAGCTTCCAATATGCTGTTACGCAGTATTTT. Protein product: CTSSFQYAVTQYF.

This rearrangement joins TRBV7-9 to TRBJ1-2; D perhaps matches TRBD1 (6 bases). The CDR3 totals 13 residues. Germline V lookup: CDR1 SEHNR, CDR2 FQNEAQ (reference sequence). V lost 3 bases and J lost 7, with 12 bases in between. This CDR3 is CASSLDSGSGYTF. CDR3 nucleotides: TGTGCCAGCAGCTTGGACAGCGGATCTGGCTACACCTTC. Full variable domain (remainder filled in from reference TRBV7-9 and TRBJ1-2): DTGVSQNPRHKITKRGQNVTFRCDPISEHNRLYWYRQTLGQGPEFLTYFQNEAQLEKSRLLSDRFSAERPKGSFSTLEIQRTEQGDSAMYLCASSLDSGSGYTFGSGTRLTVV.

This sequence joins TRBV4-2 and TRBJ1-3; 8 positions match TRBD1. CDR1 and CDR2 (germline): LGHNA, YNFKEQ. J was trimmed by 4 bases and V by 10 bases; bases with no gene match: 6. This CDR3 has 13 residues. CDR3 sequence: CATRTGSGNTIYF. In DNA form, the CDR3 reads TGTGCCACCCGGACAGGGTCAGGAAACACCATATATTTT.

Of note for this clonotype: Compared with germline, one end of the junction differs, possibly owing to a read error. V gene TRBV7-2 combines with J gene TRBJ2-3; the D gene is possibly TRBD1 (5 bases). Germline loops: CDR1 SGHTA, CDR2 FQGNSA. This CDR3 spans 14 amino acids. CDR3 sequence (DNA): TGTGCCAGCACCGTCACCAGGGCCACAGATATGCAGTATTTT. Amino acid sequence: CASTVTRATDMQYF.

This chain links TRBV30 with TRBJ1-2; TRBD1 is a possible D gene (6 bases). Germline CDR1 and CDR2: GTSNPN and SVGIG (reference sequence). The CDR3 loop spans 15 amino acids. V lost 0 bases, J lost 6 bases, and 17 bases lay in between. CDR3 sequence reads: CAWSVSPGQSHGYTF. CDR3 in DNA: TGTGCCTGGAGTGTATCCCCGGGACAAAGCCATGGCTACACCTTC.

This clonotype was seen a few times. This chain joins TRBV4-2 and TRBJ2-7; 8 bases match TRBD1. The V gene's germline CDR1 is LGHNA and CDR2 YNFKEQ. The V segment lost 3 bases and the J segment 5 bases; nucleotides outside the gene matches: 6. The CDR3 has 14 amino acids. The CDR3 reads CASSHQTGVNEQYF. The CDR3 nucleotides are TGTGCCAGCAGCCATCAGACAGGGGTAAACGAGCAGTACTTC.

There are a few counts of this clonotype. V usage is TRBV28 and J usage is TRBJ2-7; 11 bases agree with TRBD1. Germline values: CDR1 MDHEN, CDR2 SYDVKM. CDR3 length: 19 amino acids. Unmatched junction bases numbered 20, after V lost 4 bases and J lost 6 bases. The CDR3 region is CASSSARTGGGRWGSEQYF. The CDR3 nucleotides are TGTGCCAGCAGTTCGGCCAGGACAGGGGGCGGTCGTTGGGGGTCCGAGCAGTACTTC.

Comments on this clonotype: Lacking the conserved final phenylalanine or tryptophan, this CDR3 likely reflects a read error. CDR3 amino acids: CASSQGLTSGRNYEQYC. CDR3 DNA: TGTGCCAGCAGCCAAGGTCTTACTAGCGGGAGGAACTACGAGCAGTACTGC. The genes are TRBV4-2 and TRBJ2-7; 12 positions agree with TRBD2. The germline gives CDR1 LGHNA, CDR2 YNFKEQ. CDR3 size: 17 residues. With 1 base clipped from V and 3 bases from J, the junction kept 7 bases outside the gene matches.

This clonotype was detected only a few times. The chain joins TRBV3-1 to TRBJ2-5, with 10 bases that match TRBD2. The CDR3 consists of 16 residues. V dropped 4 bases and J dropped 4; count of bases not matched to a gene: 9. The germline gives CDR1 LGHDT, CDR2 YNNKEL (reference sequence). CDR3 loop: CASSRDGTSERETQYF. CDR3 DNA: TGTGCCAGCAGCCGGGACGGGACTAGCGAGCGAGAGACCCAGTACTTC.

V is TRBV7-2 and J is TRBJ2-5; D unresolved. The CDR3 is 14 amino acids. Germline lookup yields CDR1 SGHTA and CDR2 FQGNSA. The V gene lost 1 base and the J gene lost 11 bases, with 17 bases spanning the gap. The CDR3 DNA is TGTGCCAGCAGCTTAGAGGTCTCCTACAATGAGCAGTACTTC. As protein: CASSLEVSYNEQYF.

This clonotype was counted a few times. The chain has TRBV18 and TRBJ2-7; D is unresolved. Germline-derived CDR1 and CDR2 are KGHSH and LQKENI. The CDR3 runs 14 residues. The ends were cut back, 3 bases at V and 2 bases at J, with 11 bases in the middle. The CDR3 DNA sequence: TGTGCCAGCTCACCCCTCGGACCCCCCTACGAGCAGTACTTC. Encoded protein: CASSPLGPPYEQYF.

The table lists this clonotype with many counts. The CDR3: CASSPDSNYGYTF. The CDR3 DNA reads TGTGCCAGCAGCCCGGACAGTAACTATGGCTACACCTTC. The rearrangement uses TRBV12-3 or TRBV12-4 and TRBJ1-2; tentatively, D is TRBD1 (6 bases). This CDR3 is 13 amino acids long. V was shortened by 6 bases and J by 1 base, with 9 bases between the two germline ends.

The CDR3 is CASSQDPRTGGLDTQYF. CDR3 in DNA: TGCGCCAGCAGCCAAGACCCCCGGACAGGGGGCCTCGATACGCAGTATTTT. The chain carries TRBV4-1 and TRBJ2-3; TRBD1 agrees at 11 bases. The CDR3 spans 17 residues. With V trimmed by 0 bases and J by 6 bases, 8 bases remained unmatched. Germline V gives CDR1 MGHRA, CDR2 YSYEKL.